This T cell receptor beta chain was recovered during a study of human CD8 memory T cell subsets. Germline CDR1 and CDR2: KGHDR and SFDVKD. This CDR3 is 18 amino acids long. UMI-labeled 5' RACE yielded the TCR beta libraries. TCRdb reanalyzed the 5' RACE reads and collapses them to one entry per CDR3 protein, without DNA. The sample includes about 10,000 distinct CDR3 sequences. Progenitor exhausted-like CD8+ memory cells (TPEX) were CCR7+ PD-1+ TIGIT+. The RNA's source was duplicate vials of approximately 150,000 sorted CD8+ T cells per subset. The J gene is TRBJ2-1, the V gene TRBV24-1; TCRdb picks TRBD2, but there is no DNA to check that call. Sequencing was performed on CD8+ T cells from PBMCs. This TCR was sampled from a human donor in good health. CDR3 protein: CATSDTSGRASDYNEQFF.